The clone carrying this TCR beta chain came up a few times. Its antigen is undetermined. Germline V gives CDR1 SEHNR, CDR2 FQNEAQ (reference sequence). V lost 3 bases and J 4 bases, leaving 12 bases between the germline ends. CDR3 length: 15 amino acids. Time point described: week 35, safety follow-up. Topical imiquimod accompanied each vaccine dose, which consisted of 300 ug of mutant IDH1 20-mer peptide. Data came from immunoSEQ multiplex PCR; TCRdb stores just in-frame clones and leaves some out. Of about 48,000 clones detected, about three quarters appear once; the ten largest clones hold roughly an eighth. The data derive from a study of a mutant IDH1 vaccine in newly diagnosed glioma.

V usage is TRBV7-9 and J usage is TRBJ2-2; D not certain. The source material was PBMCs, sampled from a glioma patient whose treatment included an IDH1 peptide vaccine. The clonotype originates from a man between 40 and 49 years old with glioma. This CDR3 reads CASSFGSPGTGELFF. As DNA, the CDR3 is TGTGCCAGCAGCTTTGGATCACCGGGCACCGGGGAGCTGTTTTTT.